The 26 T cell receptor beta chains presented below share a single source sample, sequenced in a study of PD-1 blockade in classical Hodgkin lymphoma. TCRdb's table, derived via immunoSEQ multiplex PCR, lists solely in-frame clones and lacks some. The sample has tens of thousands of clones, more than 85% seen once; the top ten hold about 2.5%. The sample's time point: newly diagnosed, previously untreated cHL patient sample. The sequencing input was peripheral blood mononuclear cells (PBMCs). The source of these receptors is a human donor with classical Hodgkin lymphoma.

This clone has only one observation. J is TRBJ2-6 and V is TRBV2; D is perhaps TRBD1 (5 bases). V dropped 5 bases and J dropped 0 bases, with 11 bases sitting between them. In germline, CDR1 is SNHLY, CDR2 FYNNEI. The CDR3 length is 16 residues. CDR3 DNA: TGTGCCAGCAGTAAGGACACCTACTCTGGGGCCAACGTCCTGACTTTC. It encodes CASSKDTYSGANVLTF. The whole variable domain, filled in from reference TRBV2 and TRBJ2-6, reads EPEVTQTPSHQVTQMGQEVILRCVPISNHLYFYWYRQILGQKVEFLVSFYNNEISEKSEIFDDQFSVERPDGSNFTLKIRSTKLEDSAMYFCASSKDTYSGANVLTFGAGSRLTVL.

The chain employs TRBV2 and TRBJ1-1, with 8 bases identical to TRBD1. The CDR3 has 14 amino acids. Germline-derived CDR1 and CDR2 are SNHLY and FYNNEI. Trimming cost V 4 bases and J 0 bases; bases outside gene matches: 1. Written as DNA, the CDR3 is TGTGCCAGCAGTGGACAGGGGATGAACACTGAAGCTTTCTTT. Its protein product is CASSGQGMNTEAFF.

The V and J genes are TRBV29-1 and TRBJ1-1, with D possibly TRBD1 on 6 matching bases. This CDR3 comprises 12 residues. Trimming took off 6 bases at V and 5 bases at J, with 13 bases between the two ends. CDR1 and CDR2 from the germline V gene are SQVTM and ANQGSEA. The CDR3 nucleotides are TGCAGCGTCTCCAGGGGTGGGACTGAAGCTTTCTTT. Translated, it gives CSVSRGGTEAFF.

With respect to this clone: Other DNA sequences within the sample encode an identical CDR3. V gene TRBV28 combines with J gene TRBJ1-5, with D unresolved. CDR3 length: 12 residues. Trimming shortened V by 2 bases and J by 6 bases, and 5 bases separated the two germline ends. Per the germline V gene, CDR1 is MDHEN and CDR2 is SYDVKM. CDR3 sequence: CASSLVGQPQHF. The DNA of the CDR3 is TGTGCCAGCAGTTTAGTCGGTCAGCCCCAGCATTTT. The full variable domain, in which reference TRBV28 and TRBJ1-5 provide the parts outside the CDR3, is DVKVTQSSRYLVKRTGEKVFLECVQDMDHENMFWYRQDPGLGLRLIYFSYDVKMKEKGDIPEGYSVSREKKERFSLILESASTNQTSMYLCASSLVGQPQHFGDGTRLSIL.

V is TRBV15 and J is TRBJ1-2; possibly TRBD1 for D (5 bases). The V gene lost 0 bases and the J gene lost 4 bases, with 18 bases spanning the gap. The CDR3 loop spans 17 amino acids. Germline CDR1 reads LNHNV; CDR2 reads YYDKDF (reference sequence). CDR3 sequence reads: CATSRDTPDTEGYGYTF. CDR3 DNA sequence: TGTGCCACCAGCAGAGATACCCCGGACACCGAGGGCTATGGCTACACCTTC.

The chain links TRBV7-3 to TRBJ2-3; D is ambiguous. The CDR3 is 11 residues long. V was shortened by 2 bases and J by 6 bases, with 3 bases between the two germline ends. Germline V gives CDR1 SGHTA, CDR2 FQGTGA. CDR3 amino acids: CASSLADTQYF. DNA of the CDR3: TGTGCCAGCAGCTTAGCTGATACGCAGTATTTT.

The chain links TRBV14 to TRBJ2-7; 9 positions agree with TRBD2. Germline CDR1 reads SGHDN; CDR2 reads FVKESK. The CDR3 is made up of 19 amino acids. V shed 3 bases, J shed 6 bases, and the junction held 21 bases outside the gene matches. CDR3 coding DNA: TGTGCCAGCAGCCACCTCGGGGGCATAGCGGGAGATCACTCAGGCGAGCAGTACTTC. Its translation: CASSHLGGIAGDHSGEQYF.

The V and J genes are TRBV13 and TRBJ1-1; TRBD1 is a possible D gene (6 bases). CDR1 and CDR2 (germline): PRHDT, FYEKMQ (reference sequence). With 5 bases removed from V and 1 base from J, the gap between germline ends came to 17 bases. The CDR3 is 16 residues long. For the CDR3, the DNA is TGTGCCAGCAGCCCCCGCCGGGGGCAGGGGAACACTGAAGCTTTCTTT. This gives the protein CASSPRRGQGNTEAFF.

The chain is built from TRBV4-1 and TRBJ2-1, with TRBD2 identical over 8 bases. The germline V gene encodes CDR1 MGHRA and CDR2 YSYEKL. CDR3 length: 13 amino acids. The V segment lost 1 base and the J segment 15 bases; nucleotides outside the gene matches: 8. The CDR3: CASSQVAGGYRFF. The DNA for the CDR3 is TGCGCCAGCAGCCAAGTGGCGGGGGGCTATCGGTTCTTC.

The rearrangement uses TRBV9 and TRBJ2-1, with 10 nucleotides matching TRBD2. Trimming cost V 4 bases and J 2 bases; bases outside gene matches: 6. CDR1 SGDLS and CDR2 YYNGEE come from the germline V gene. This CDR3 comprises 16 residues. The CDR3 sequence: CASSLTGTSAYNEQFF. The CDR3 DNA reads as TGTGCCAGCAGCCTAACCGGGACTAGCGCCTACAATGAGCAGTTCTTC.

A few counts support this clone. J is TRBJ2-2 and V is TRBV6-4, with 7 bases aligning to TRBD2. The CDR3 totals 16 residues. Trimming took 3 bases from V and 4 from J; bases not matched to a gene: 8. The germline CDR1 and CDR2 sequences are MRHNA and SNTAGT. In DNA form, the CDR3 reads TGTGCCAGCAGTGAGAGGCTAGCGGCCCTCACCGGGGAGCTGTTTTTT. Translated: CASSERLAALTGELFF.

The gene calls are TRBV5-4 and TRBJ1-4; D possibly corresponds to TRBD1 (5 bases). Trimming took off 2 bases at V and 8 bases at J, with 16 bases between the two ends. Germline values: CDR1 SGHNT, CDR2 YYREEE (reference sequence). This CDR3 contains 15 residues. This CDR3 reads CASSLAGTEGEKLFF. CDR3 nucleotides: TGTGCCAGCAGCTTAGCCGGGACCGAGGGAGAAAAACTGTTTTTT.

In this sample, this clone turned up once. In DNA, the CDR3 is TGTGCCAGCAGCTCGCGGGGGGCGCAGGTGGAGACCCAGTACTTC. Translation gives CASSSRGAQVETQYF. The J gene is TRBJ2-5, the V gene TRBV7-9; 8 bases are a match to TRBD2. The CDR3 length is 15 residues. The V gene end was trimmed by 4 bases and the J gene end by 5 bases; junction bases not matched to a gene: 9. The V gene's germline CDR1 is SEHNR and CDR2 FQNEAQ (reference sequence).

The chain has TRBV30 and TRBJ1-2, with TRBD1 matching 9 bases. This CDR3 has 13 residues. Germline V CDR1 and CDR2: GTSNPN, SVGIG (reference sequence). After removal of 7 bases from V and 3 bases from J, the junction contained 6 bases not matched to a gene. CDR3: CAYPQGADYGYTF. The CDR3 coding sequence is TGTGCCTACCCACAGGGGGCTGACTATGGCTACACCTTC.

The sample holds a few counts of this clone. CDR3 nucleotides: TGTGCCAGCAGCTTGGACAATCAGCCCCAGCATTTT. It codes for CASSLDNQPQHF. The chain employs TRBV5-4 and TRBJ1-5, with D unclear. V dropped 0 bases and J dropped 3 bases, with 1 base sitting between them. The length of the CDR3 is 12 residues. CDR1 is SGHNT and CDR2 is YYREEE in the germline V gene (reference sequence). The whole variable domain, remainder taken from reference TRBV5-4 and TRBJ1-5, is ETGVTQSPTHLIKTRGQQVTLRCSSQSGHNTVSWYQQALGQGPQFIFQYYREEENGRGNFPPRFSGLQFPNYSSELNVNALELDDSALYLCASSLDNQPQHFGDGTRLSIL.

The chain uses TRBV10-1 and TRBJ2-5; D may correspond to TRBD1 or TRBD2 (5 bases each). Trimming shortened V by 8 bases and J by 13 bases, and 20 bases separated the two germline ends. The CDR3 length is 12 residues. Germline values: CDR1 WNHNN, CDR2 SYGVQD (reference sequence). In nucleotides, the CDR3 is TGCGCCAGCGGGCTCAACGGGGCTCGTCCGTACTTC. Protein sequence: CASGLNGARPYF.

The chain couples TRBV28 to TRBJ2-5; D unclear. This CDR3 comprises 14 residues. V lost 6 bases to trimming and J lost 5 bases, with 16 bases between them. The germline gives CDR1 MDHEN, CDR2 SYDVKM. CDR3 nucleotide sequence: TGTGCCAGCAGCCCAAGGGTTCCCTGGGAGACCCAGTACTTC. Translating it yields CASSPRVPWETQYF.

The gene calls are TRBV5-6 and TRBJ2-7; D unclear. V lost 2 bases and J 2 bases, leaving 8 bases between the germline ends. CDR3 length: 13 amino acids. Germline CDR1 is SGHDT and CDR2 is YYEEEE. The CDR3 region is CASSFNGPYEQYF. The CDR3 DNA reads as TGTGCCAGCAGCTTTAACGGACCCTACGAGCAGTACTTC.

The CDR3 DNA reads as TGCGCCAGCAGCACCCCGCTGACTAACTATGGCTACACCTTC. As protein: CASSTPLTNYGYTF. The V gene is TRBV5-1, the J gene TRBJ1-2, with D hard to call. V shed 4 bases and J shed 0 bases, with 10 bases lying between them. Germline values: CDR1 SGHRS, CDR2 YFSETQ. This CDR3 has 14 residues.

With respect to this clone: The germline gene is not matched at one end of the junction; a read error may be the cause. Written as DNA, the CDR3 is TGCGCCAGCAGCCTGGAGGTAGTCGAGTGGGTCTTC. Translating it yields CASSLEVVEWVF. The rearrangement uses TRBV5-1 and TRBJ2-1; TRBD2 is a possible D gene (5 bases). In germline, CDR1 is SGHRS, CDR2 YFSETQ. This CDR3 region has 12 residues.

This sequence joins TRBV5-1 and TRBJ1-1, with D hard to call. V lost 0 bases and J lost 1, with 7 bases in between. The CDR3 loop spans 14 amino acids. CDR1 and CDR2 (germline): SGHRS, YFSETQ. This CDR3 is CASSLGPPNTEAFF. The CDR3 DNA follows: TGCGCCAGCAGCTTGGGCCCACCGAACACTGAAGCTTTCTTT.

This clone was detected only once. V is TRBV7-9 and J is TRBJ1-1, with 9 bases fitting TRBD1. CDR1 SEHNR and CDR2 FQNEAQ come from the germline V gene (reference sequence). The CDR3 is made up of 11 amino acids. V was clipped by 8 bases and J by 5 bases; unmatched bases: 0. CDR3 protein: CASGQGTEAFF. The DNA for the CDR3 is TGTGCCAGCGGACAGGGGACTGAAGCTTTCTTT.

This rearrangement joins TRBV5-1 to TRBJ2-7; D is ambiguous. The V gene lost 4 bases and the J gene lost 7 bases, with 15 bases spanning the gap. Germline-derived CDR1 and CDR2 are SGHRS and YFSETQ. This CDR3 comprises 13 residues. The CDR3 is CASSPISVWEQYF. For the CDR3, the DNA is TGCGCCAGCAGCCCTATATCAGTGTGGGAGCAGTACTTC.

CDR3 in amino acids: CASSLHGRGGEKLFF. CDR3 DNA sequence: TGTGCCAGCAGCCTACATGGCAGGGGCGGTGAAAAACTGTTTTTT. J is TRBJ1-4 and V is TRBV28; tentative D call: TRBD1 (6 bases). The CDR3 totals 15 residues. The germline gives CDR1 MDHEN, CDR2 SYDVKM. V gave up 6 bases and J gave up 7 bases, with 18 bases separating them.

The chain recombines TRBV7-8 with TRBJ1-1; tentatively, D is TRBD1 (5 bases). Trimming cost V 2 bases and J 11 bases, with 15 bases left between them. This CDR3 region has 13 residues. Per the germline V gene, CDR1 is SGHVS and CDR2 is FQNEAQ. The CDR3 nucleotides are TGTGCCAGCAGCTTACGACAGTGGGCCGATGCTTTCTTT. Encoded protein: CASSLRQWADAFF.

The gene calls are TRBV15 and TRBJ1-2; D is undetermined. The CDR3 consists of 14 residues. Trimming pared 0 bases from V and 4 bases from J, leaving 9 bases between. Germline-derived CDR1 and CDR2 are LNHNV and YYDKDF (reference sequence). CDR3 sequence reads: CATSRDLKGYGYTF. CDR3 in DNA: TGTGCCACCAGCAGAGATCTCAAAGGCTATGGCTACACCTTC.